What follows are 18 T cell receptor beta chains derived from one specimen sequenced in a study of blood T cell repertoires in COVID-19. Data came from immunoSEQ multiplex PCR; TCRdb stores just in-frame clones and leaves some out. Among some 260,000 clones listed, around 80% were seen once. The sequenced material came from PBMCs or T cells enriched from blood (not recorded which). The receptors were sampled from a young man with acute COVID-19.

The chain uses TRBV6-4 and TRBJ2-1; 7 bases are shared with TRBD1. The germline gives CDR1 MRHNA, CDR2 SNTAGT. The trim removed 6 bases at V and 2 bases at J, leaving 7 bases unmatched. The length of the CDR3 is 15 residues. CDR3 protein: CASSITGDPYNEQFF. In DNA, the CDR3 is TGTGCCAGCAGCATAACAGGGGACCCCTACAATGAGCAGTTCTTC.

The chain uses TRBV19 and TRBJ1-3, with TRBD1 as a possible D gene (6 bases). CDR1 is LNHDA and CDR2 is SQIVND in the germline V gene (reference sequence). The CDR3 extends over 12 amino acids. The CDR3 spells CGTGQAGNTIYF. The CDR3 coding sequence is TGTGGTACGGGACAAGCTGGAAACACCATATATTTT.

This sequence joins TRBV4-1 and TRBJ2-5; D remains ambiguous. The CDR3 totals 13 residues. V was cut by 0 bases and J by 7 bases, with 9 bases left in between. Per germline, CDR1 MGHRA and CDR2 YSYEKL. The CDR3 coding sequence is TGCGCCAGCAGCCAAGATGCATCGGGGACCCAGTACTTC. Translated: CASSQDASGTQYF.

As for this clone: Its ends do not fully match the called genes, so a read error is possible. V usage is TRBV5-1 and J usage is TRBJ2-3; D perhaps matches TRBD2 (7 bases). This CDR3 spans 15 amino acids. Germline loops: CDR1 SGHRS, CDR2 YFSETQ. CDR3 loop: CASSRGGWTTDTQYF. The CDR3 DNA follows: TGTGCCAGCAGCCGCGGGGGCTGGACCACAGATACGCAGTATTTT. The full variable domain, its missing parts supplied by reference TRBV5-1 and TRBJ2-3, is KAGVTQTPRYLIKTRGQQVTLSCSPISGHRSVSWYQQTPGQGLQFLFEYFSETQRNKGNFPGRFSGRQFSNSRSEMNVSTLELGDSALYLCASSRGGWTTDTQYFGPGTRLTVL.

The rearrangement uses TRBV4-1 and TRBJ1-2; D call uncertain. The CDR3 has 14 residues. V was pared by 4 bases and J by 4 bases, with 13 bases between. Germline V gene lookup returns CDR1 MGHRA and CDR2 YSYEKL. The CDR3 DNA follows: TGCGCCAGCAGCCCAGGTCCCACTCCCTATGGCTACACCTTC. It translates to CASSPGPTPYGYTF.

The V call is TRBV28, the J call TRBJ2-3; 10 bases fit TRBD2. CDR3 length: 16 amino acids. Trimming at V came to 8 bases and at J to 0 bases, leaving 8 bases not matched to a gene. Germline CDR1 reads MDHEN; CDR2 reads SYDVKM. CDR3 coding DNA: TGTGCCAGCCAGAGCGGGAGGGCCCCTAGCACAGATACGCAGTATTTT. It encodes CASQSGRAPSTDTQYF.

V is TRBV10-3 and J is TRBJ2-3; 11 bases map to TRBD2. Germline CDR1 reads ENHRY; CDR2 reads SYGVKD. The junction had 6 bases not matched to a gene; V was cut back by 11 bases and J by 5 bases. The CDR3 covers 13 residues. The CDR3 is CAFSLAGEDTQYF. In nucleotides, the CDR3 is TGTGCCTTCTCACTAGCGGGAGAAGATACGCAGTATTTT.

The chain joins TRBV28 to TRBJ1-2; no definite D call. The germline V and J ends were trimmed by 3 bases and 4 bases, with 15 bases remaining between them. The CDR3 has 15 amino acids. Germline loops: CDR1 MDHEN, CDR2 SYDVKM. The CDR3 sequence: CASSLTSTRVYGYTF. The CDR3 DNA is TGTGCCAGCAGTTTGACGAGTACTAGGGTCTATGGCTACACCTTC.

The V gene is TRBV6-5, the J gene TRBJ1-2; no reliable D call. The CDR3 has 14 residues. V gave up 8 bases and J gave up 1 base, with 14 bases separating them. CDR1 is MNHEY and CDR2 is SVGAGI in the germline V gene. CDR3 DNA sequence: TGTGCCAGCCAAATAGGAGGCCTTAACTATGGCTACACCTTC. Translating gives CASQIGGLNYGYTF.

The V call is TRBV5-4, the J call TRBJ1-6, with D tentatively TRBD1 (6 bases). Trimming took 4 bases from V and 9 from J, leaving 17 bases between them. Germline values: CDR1 SGHNT, CDR2 YYREEE (reference sequence). This CDR3 comprises 15 residues. The CDR3 protein is CASSPPDRQGSPLHF. The DNA for the CDR3 is TGTGCCAGCAGCCCGCCAGACAGGCAGGGTTCACCCCTCCACTTT.

The chain employs TRBV6-2 or TRBV6-3 and TRBJ1-6; D uncertain. The V end was cut by 6 bases, the J end by 5 bases, with 8 bases between. The CDR3 is made up of 13 amino acids. Per germline, CDR1 MNHEY and CDR2 SVGEGT. The CDR3, as DNA: TGTGCCAGCAGCCACCCGGATAATTCACCCCTCCACTTT. This codes for CASSHPDNSPLHF.

The chain has TRBV9 and TRBJ2-2; perhaps TRBD1 as D (6 bases). CDR1 and CDR2 (germline): SGDLS, YYNGEE. The length of the CDR3 is 15 residues. The germline V and J ends were trimmed by 3 bases and 7 bases, with 16 bases remaining between them. The CDR3 coding sequence is TGTGCCAGCAGCGGAAAGAGACAGGCTAACGGGGAGCTGTTTTTT. It translates to CASSGKRQANGELFF.

V is TRBV7-9 and J is TRBJ2-3; no clear D gene. Germline values: CDR1 SEHNR, CDR2 FQNEAQ (reference sequence). V was clipped by 3 bases and J by 5 bases, with 6 bases between them. The CDR3 has 12 residues. CDR3 sequence (DNA): TGTGCCAGCAGCTTGAGTGAAGATACGCAGTATTTT. It codes for CASSLSEDTQYF.

The V call is TRBV4-3, the J call TRBJ1-1; 9 positions match TRBD1. The CDR3 extends over 15 amino acids. After removal of 4 bases from V and 6 bases from J, the junction contained 9 bases not matched to a gene. The V gene's germline CDR1 is LGHNA and CDR2 YSLEER. The CDR3 sequence: CASSPGTGKMAEAFF. The CDR3, as DNA: TGCGCCAGCAGCCCCGGGACAGGGAAGATGGCTGAAGCTTTCTTT.

This rearrangement joins TRBV5-4 to TRBJ2-7; TRBD1 might be the D (6 bases). V was pared by 0 bases and J by 5 bases, with 18 bases between. From germline, CDR1 is SGHNT and CDR2 YYREEE (reference sequence). The CDR3 totals 16 residues. CDR3 DNA: TGTGCCAGCAGCTTGGTCGGAACAGGGTCTTTCCACGAGCAGTACGTC. The encoded protein is CASSLVGTGSFHEQYV.

This clone is a singleton in its sample. The chain couples TRBV11-3 to TRBJ2-1, with 10 positions matching TRBD2. The germline V gene has CDR1 SGHNT and CDR2 YENEEA. J lost 8 bases, V lost 8 bases, and 9 bases had no gene match. This CDR3 comprises 14 residues. CDR3 DNA: TGTGCCAGCGGAAGCGGGAGGGCCTTCGATGAGCAGTTCTTC. Translating it yields CASGSGRAFDEQFF. The full variable domain, in which reference TRBV11-3 and TRBJ2-1 provide the parts outside the CDR3, is EAGVVQSPRYKIIEKKQPVAFWCNPISGHNTLYWYLQNLGQGPELLIRYENEEAVDDSQLPKDRFSAERLKGVDSTLKIQPAELGDSAVYLCASGSGRAFDEQFFGPGTRLTVL.

Concerning this clone itself: This specimen includes other DNA sequences encoding the same CDR3. V is TRBV11-2 and J is TRBJ2-3, with 9 bases aligning to TRBD2. Trimming removed 2 bases from V and 0 bases from J; junction bases left unmatched: 3. The germline CDR1 and CDR2 sequences are SGHAT and FQNNGV. The length of the CDR3 is 16 residues. The CDR3 region is CASSLFSGGSTDTQYF. The CDR3 DNA reads as TGTGCCAGCAGCTTATTTAGCGGGGGAAGCACAGATACGCAGTATTTT.

This clone was counted once. The rearrangement uses TRBV30 and TRBJ1-5; 7 nucleotides align to TRBD1. Germline trimming cut 0 bases from V and 9 bases from J; bases unmatched to any gene: 11. Germline-derived CDR1 and CDR2 are GTSNPN and SVGIG (reference sequence). The CDR3 sequence is 15 residues long. The CDR3 here is CAWSVRTAAGGPQHF. The CDR3 bases are TGTGCCTGGAGTGTTCGGACCGCAGCAGGGGGGCCCCAGCATTTT.